The rows below give T cell receptor beta chains drawn from one sample of a study of cytomegalovirus exposure and HLA in healthy donors. Using immunoSEQ multiplex PCR, the repertoire was profiled, and TCRdb retains in-frame clones only, with some absent. Of over 250,000 clones in the sample, 75% to 90% were seen once. The specimen was PBMCs. The receptors here all came from a woman aged 25 to 45 in good health and CMV-seropositive. The CDR3 runs from the conserved cysteine through the conserved F or W.

CDR3aa	v_gene	j_gene	len
CASRNGTPRHNQPQHF	TRBV28	TRBJ1-5	16
CASKTGASYEQYF	TRBV6-5	TRBJ2-7	13
CASSPGTVSYEQYF	TRBV4-3	TRBJ2-7	14
CASSYGTRYEQYF	TRBV6-5	TRBJ2-7	13
CASSLVGGGDSPLHF	TRBV7-2	TRBJ1-6	15
CAWSVQAGATDTQYF	TRBV30	TRBJ2-3	15
CASSPGTGVKETQYF	TRBV5-4	TRBJ2-5	15
CAWKTANYGYTF	TRBV30	TRBJ1-2	12
CASSPGGTGPYEQYF	TRBV18	TRBJ2-7	15
CAWSSGRGSFTDTQYF	TRBV30	TRBJ2-3	16
CASSQTGQTSNEQYF	TRBV5-6	TRBJ2-7	15
CASSPGPDEKLFF	TRBV5-4	TRBJ1-4	13
CASSERGRYEQYF	TRBV2	TRBJ2-7	13
CASSSQYF	TRBV14	TRBJ2-5	8
CASSLSESLNTEAFF	TRBV27	TRBJ1-1	15
CASSLGLAGAYEQFF	TRBV5-1	TRBJ2-1	15
CASSYSTGGTGEQYF	TRBV6-5	TRBJ2-7	15
CASSPAGEGYHQPQHF	TRBV28	TRBJ1-5	16
CASTQSNEQFF	TRBV27	TRBJ2-1	11
CASSTGTGLYEQYF	TRBV27	TRBJ2-7	14
CASSLRAGRGYTF	TRBV28	TRBJ1-2	13
CASQPGTSVYEQYF	TRBV19	TRBJ2-7	14
CASSFTSGDSYEQYF	TRBV7-2	TRBJ2-7	15